This T cell receptor beta chain came from a study of shared clonotypes between healthy human individuals. Clones were read by immunoSEQ multiplex PCR, and TCRdb kept only the in-frame ones, dropping some. The sample holds approximately 2,000,000 clones, 93% seen once. Trimming took off 0 bases at V and 5 bases at J, with 8 bases between the two ends. CDR1 is LNHNV, CDR2 YYDKDF, per germline (reference sequence). The CDR3 extends over 13 amino acids. Notes on this clone: Other DNA sequences in this specimen translate into the identical CDR3.

Naive CD8 populations comprised CD45RO-negative cells positively selected for CCR7, excluding terminally differentiated effector memory CD45RA+ cells. V and J are TRBV15 and TRBJ2-7; unclear D gene. The origin of this receptor is a man younger than 35 in good health. Some clones in this sample may be carry-over from other donors' samples. The sample consisted of naive CD8+ T cells from PBMCs. This chain's CDR3 is CATSRDRANEQYF. The CDR3 nucleotides read TGTGCCACCAGCAGAGATAGGGCGAACGAGCAGTACTTC.